Listed here are 21 T cell receptor beta chains from one sample, sequenced in a study of blood T cell repertoires in COVID-19. Assay: immunoSEQ multiplex PCR; the TCRdb copy retains only in-frame clones and omits some. This sample has a few hundred thousand clones, with approximately 90% found just once. Sequences were obtained from peripheral blood. All receptors come from a woman between 50 and 59 years old with COVID-19, enrolled during active disease.

The chain is built from TRBV5-4 and TRBJ1-5; D not resolved. CDR1 and CDR2 (germline): SGHNT, YYREEE (reference sequence). The V end was cut by 3 bases, the J end by 3 bases, with 4 bases between. CDR3 length: 12 amino acids. The CDR3 DNA sequence: TGTGCCAGCAGCTCCTACAATCAGCCCCAGCATTTT. Protein sequence: CASSSYNQPQHF. The variable domain in full, with the rest retrieved from reference TRBV5-4 and TRBJ1-5, is ETGVTQSPTHLIKTRGQQVTLRCSSQSGHNTVSWYQQALGQGPQFIFQYYREEENGRGNFPPRFSGLQFPNYSSELNVNALELDDSALYLCASSSYNQPQHFGDGTRLSIL.

The rearrangement links TRBV11-3 to TRBJ2-1, with 9 bases fitting TRBD2. This CDR3 is 14 amino acids long. CDR1 and CDR2 from the germline V gene are SGHNT and YENEEA. V lost 4 bases and J lost 5; bases outside the gene matches: 3. The CDR3 DNA follows: TGTGCCAGCAGCTCTTCTAGCGGGAACAATGAGCAGTTCTTC. It translates to CASSSSSGNNEQFF.

This clone was seen once. V and J are TRBV6-5 and TRBJ2-1; 10 positions agree with TRBD2. The CDR3 spans 15 residues. Per germline, CDR1 MNHEY and CDR2 SVGAGI. V dropped 6 bases and J dropped 7; count of bases not matched to a gene: 9. DNA for the CDR3: TGTGCCAGCAGCATTCTAGCGGGAGCTGCAAATGAGCAGTTCTTC. Translated, it gives CASSILAGAANEQFF.

The rearrangement uses TRBV4-2 and TRBJ2-3, with 8 bases lining up with TRBD2. The germline V gene has CDR1 LGHNA and CDR2 YNFKEQ. This CDR3 contains 18 residues. V was clipped by 0 bases and J by 7 bases; unmatched bases: 15. Here the CDR3 reads CASSQDRGKPGGGNTQYF. In nucleotides, the CDR3 is TGTGCCAGCAGCCAAGACAGGGGAAAACCGGGAGGGGGTAATACGCAGTATTTT.

The chain couples TRBV5-1 to TRBJ1-4; D is perhaps TRBD1 (6 bases). Germline CDR1 reads SGHRS; CDR2 reads YFSETQ. The V end was cut by 4 bases, the J end by 4 bases, with 14 bases between. This CDR3 spans 15 amino acids. CDR3 in DNA: TGCGCCAGCAGCCCTCAGGGGCAGAGTAATGAAAAACTGTTTTTT. It translates to CASSPQGQSNEKLFF.

CDR3 region: CASSRTGFSLEAFF. The CDR3 DNA sequence: TGTGCCAGTAGTCGAACAGGGTTCTCACTAGAAGCTTTCTTT. The chain has TRBV19 and TRBJ1-1, with a tentative D call TRBD1 (6 bases). The germline V gene encodes CDR1 LNHDA and CDR2 SQIVND (reference sequence). The ends were cut back, 5 bases at V and 8 bases at J, with 18 bases in the middle. The CDR3 is made up of 14 amino acids.

This clone was seen once. V and J are TRBV11-2 and TRBJ1-1; D gene unclear. The CDR3 runs to 14 residues. The germline gives CDR1 SGHAT, CDR2 FQNNGV. V lost 1 base, J lost 0 bases, and 6 bases lay in between. CDR3 in amino acids: CASSLAQMNTEAFF. Here the CDR3 DNA reads TGTGCCAGCAGCTTAGCACAGATGAACACTGAAGCTTTCTTT. Full variable domain (outside the CDR3, taken from reference TRBV11-2 and TRBJ1-1): EAGVAQSPRYKIIEKRQSVAFWCNPISGHATLYWYQQILGQGPKLLIQFQNNGVVDDSQLPKDRFSAERLKGVDSTLKIQPAKLEDSAVYLCASSLAQMNTEAFFGQGTRLTVV.

V and J are TRBV19 and TRBJ2-7, with TRBD1 as a possible D gene (6 bases). V was cut by 5 bases and J by 2 bases, with 19 bases left in between. The germline V gene encodes CDR1 LNHDA and CDR2 SQIVND (reference sequence). The CDR3 consists of 16 residues. CDR3 nucleotide sequence: TGTGCCAGTAGTCCCCGGGTTGGGGGCTTTACCTACGAGCAGTACTTC. Its translation is CASSPRVGGFTYEQYF.

This clone was seen only once. The chain is built from TRBV3-1 (or the pseudogene TRBV3-2) and TRBJ2-7; 10 nucleotides line up with TRBD1. Losses at the gene ends were 3 bases for V and 3 bases for J; bases not matched to a gene: 5. Germline V lookup: CDR1 LGHDT, CDR2 YNNKEL (reference sequence). CDR3 length: 15 residues. The CDR3 sequence: CASSQTGTGVYEQYF. CDR3 coding DNA: TGTGCCAGCAGCCAGACCGGGACAGGGGTCTACGAGCAGTACTTC.

This chain uses TRBV4-2 with TRBJ2-2, with 14 bases matching TRBD2. The CDR3 sequence is 17 residues long. CDR1 LGHNA and CDR2 YNFKEQ come from the germline V gene. The J segment lost 7 bases and the V segment lost 8 bases, leaving 12 bases of the junction unmatched. The CDR3 reads CASGPGTSGRLVGELFF. CDR3 bases: TGTGCCAGCGGCCCAGGGACTAGCGGGAGATTGGTCGGGGAGCTGTTTTTT.

The chain employs TRBV3-1 (or the pseudogene TRBV3-2) and TRBJ2-3; 11 bases match TRBD2. Germline V gene sequence: CDR1 LGHDT, CDR2 YNNKEL (reference sequence). Trimming at V came to 3 bases and at J to 12 bases, leaving 2 bases not matched to a gene. CDR3 size: 12 residues. CDR3 region: CASSHTSGGQYF. CDR3 nucleotide sequence: TGTGCCAGCAGCCACACTAGCGGGGGTCAGTATTTT.

V is TRBV5-1 and J is TRBJ2-7, with 8 bases matching TRBD2. Losses at the gene ends were 0 bases for V and 0 bases for J; bases not matched to a gene: 5. CDR3 size: 16 residues. Per the germline V gene, CDR1 is SGHRS and CDR2 is YFSETQ. CDR3 nucleotides: TGCGCCAGCAGCTTGGACCTAGCGGGCCTCTCCTACGAGCAGTACTTC. Its protein product is CASSLDLAGLSYEQYF.

The CDR3 spells CASSSGLGGLYEQYF. CDR3 in DNA: TGTGCCAGCAGTTCCGGACTAGGGGGTTTATACGAGCAGTACTTC. V and J are TRBV27 and TRBJ2-7; perhaps TRBD2 as D (7 bases). Germline V gene lookup returns CDR1 MNHEY and CDR2 SMNVEV (reference sequence). Trimming took 4 bases from V and 4 from J, leaving 17 bases between them. This CDR3 spans 15 amino acids.

Of note for this clone: Other DNA variants within this sample encode the same CDR3. This chain links TRBV6-5 with TRBJ1-1, with TRBD1 as a possible D gene (6 bases). The CDR3 consists of 13 residues. V lost 5 bases, J lost 1 base, and 8 bases lay in between. Germline assignment: CDR1 MNHEY and CDR2 SVGAGI. The CDR3 DNA sequence: TGTGCCAGCAGTCCGACAGGGAACACTGAAGCTTTCTTT. It specifies CASSPTGNTEAFF.

The chain links TRBV9 to TRBJ2-3; 7 bases line up with TRBD2. Germline CDR1 is SGDLS and CDR2 is YYNGEE. With 7 bases clipped from V and 1 base from J, the junction kept 12 bases outside the gene matches. The CDR3 sequence is 16 residues long. Here the CDR3 DNA reads TGTGCCAGCGGGAGGGGATGGGGGTACGGCACAGATACGCAGTATTTT. It encodes CASGRGWGYGTDTQYF. Combining the CDR3 with reference TRBV9 and TRBJ2-3 gives the whole variable domain DSGVTQTPKHLITATGQRVTLRCSPRSGDLSVYWYQQSLDQGLQFLIQYYNGEERAKGNILERFSAQQFPDLHSELNLSSLELGDSALYFCASGRGWGYGTDTQYFGPGTRLTVL.

The CDR3 region has the DNA TGTGCCACCAGTGATCCAGGGACTATCGTCAATGAGCAGTTCTTC. It yields the protein CATSDPGTIVNEQFF. J is TRBJ2-1 and V is TRBV24-1, with TRBD2 matching over 7 bases. The CDR3 is made up of 15 amino acids. With 3 bases clipped from V and 6 bases from J, the junction kept 7 bases outside the gene matches. The germline V gene encodes CDR1 KGHDR and CDR2 SFDVKD.

The chain carries TRBV11-2 and TRBJ2-5; 8 bases match TRBD1. This CDR3 is built from 15 residues. Germline V gives CDR1 SGHAT, CDR2 FQNNGV. V was pared by 5 bases and J by 5 bases, with 10 bases of the junction left unmatched. CDR3 loop: CASSQRRGRGETQYF. The CDR3 region has the DNA TGTGCCAGCAGCCAGCGCAGGGGGCGAGGGGAGACCCAGTACTTC.

V gene TRBV6-2 or TRBV6-3 combines with J gene TRBJ1-1, with D possibly matching TRBD1 (6 bases). V lost 3 bases and J 3 bases, leaving 11 bases between the germline ends. The CDR3 covers 14 residues. Germline lookup yields CDR1 MNHEY and CDR2 SVGEGT. The CDR3 here is CASSYGTTYTEAFF. CDR3 in DNA: TGTGCCAGCAGTTATGGGACAACCTACACTGAAGCTTTCTTT.

The CDR3 bases are TGTGCCAGCTCACCCCTAACCGGGACAGGTGTTAGAAATGAGCAGTTCTTC. Its translation: CASSPLTGTGVRNEQFF. The chain has TRBV18 and TRBJ2-1; 8 bases match TRBD1. Germline CDR1 KGHSH, CDR2 LQKENI. The J segment lost 7 bases and the V segment lost 3 bases, leaving 14 bases of the junction unmatched. The CDR3 sequence is 17 residues long. Complete variable domain (other parts from reference TRBV18 and TRBJ2-1): NAGVMQNPRHLVRRRGQEARLRCSPMKGHSHVYWYRQLPEEGLKFMVYLQKENIIDESGMPKERFSAEFPKEGPSILRIQQVVRGDSAAYFCASSPLTGTGVRNEQFFGPGTRLTVL.

This clone was detected a few times. A read error may explain this, as a much larger clone is one base away. V usage is TRBV11-2 and J usage is TRBJ2-7; D gene unclear. CDR1 is SGHAT, CDR2 FQNNGV, per germline. Trimming pared 5 bases from V and 4 bases from J, leaving 6 bases between. The length of the CDR3 is 11 residues. The CDR3 loop reads CASSPGYEQYF. Written as DNA, the CDR3 is TGTGCCAGCAGCCCAGGTTACGAGCAGTACTTC. Full variable domain (outside the CDR3, taken from reference TRBV11-2 and TRBJ2-7): EAGVAQSPRYKIIEKRQSVAFWCNPISGHATLYWYQQILGQGPKLLIQFQNNGVVDDSQLPKDRFSAERLKGVDSTLKIQPAKLEDSAVYLCASSPGYEQYFGPGTRLTVT.

V and J are TRBV30 and TRBJ1-1, with D perhaps TRBD1 (6 bases). The CDR3 totals 14 residues. With 7 bases removed from V and 4 bases from J, the gap between germline ends came to 19 bases. Per germline, CDR1 GTSNPN and CDR2 SVGIG (reference sequence). This CDR3 reads CASPRGGIGTEAFF. CDR3 in DNA: TGTGCCTCCCCGAGGGGGGGGATAGGCACTGAAGCTTTCTTT.